This entry is about one T cell receptor beta chain. These data originate in a study of monozygotic twins with inflammatory bowel disease. This CDR3 region has 14 residues. TCRdb reprocessed the 5' RACE reads and keeps a single row for each CDR3 protein, giving no DNA. The ten most abundant clones cover less than 7.5% of a sample with some 160,000 distinct CDR3 sequences. The chain uses TRBV12-3 or TRBV12-4 and TRBJ2-3; TCRdb's D call of TRBD2 is untestable without DNA. Material for sequencing was blood. This TCR came from a human donor with ulcerative colitis or Crohn's disease, or a healthy co-twin of an affected twin (not recorded which). The chain's CDR3 is CASSFLGEGRPQYF.